This T cell receptor (beta chain) derives from a study of OX40 agonist ivuxolimab in advanced cancers. Sequenced by immunoSEQ multiplex PCR; TCRdb stores in-frame clones only, minus some. The profile shows roughly 48,000 clones, roughly nine tenths of them singletons. V dropped 5 bases and J dropped 7 bases, with 21 bases sitting between them. This CDR3 comprises 16 residues. Germline V gives CDR1 SGHDN, CDR2 FVKESK. The V gene is TRBV14, the J gene TRBJ2-1; perhaps TRBD2 as D (5 bases). This specimen was CD4+ or CD8+ T cells sorted from blood, taken in a trial of the OX40 agonist ivuxolimab. The clonotype originates from an adult with an advanced solid tumor such as melanoma, head and neck, liver or kidney cancer. CDR3 loop: CASSVPGSNRFNEQFF. In DNA, the CDR3 is TGTGCCAGCAGCGTTCCGGGATCCAATCGTTTTAATGAGCAGTTCTTC.